This T cell receptor beta chain originates from a study of Ad26.COV2.S vaccination and SARS-CoV-2 variants. On the study more broadly: Enrolled in COV1001, the donor was in the Ad26.COV2.S trial arm, which received the vaccine. The authors gave Ad26.COV2.S intramuscularly, either once or twice 56 days apart. Notes on the study in general: The placebo group had lower spike-specific TCR breadth than the vaccine recipients did.

Treatment here: roughly 18 received Ad26.COV2.S at low or high dose, single or two shots; about 5 received placebo; per-sample allocation not given. It was on day 63 after the first vaccine or placebo injection that samples were taken. The donor was a Boston adult aged 18-55 years. The repertoire was sequenced with immunoSEQ multiplex PCR; TCRdb's copy has only in-frame clones and lacks some. The sample includes 400,000 to 450,000 clones, more than 80% of them seen just once. Details on this clone: The antigen is not known.

There are 21 residues in the CDR3. Germline loops: CDR1 SEHNR, CDR2 FQNEAQ (reference sequence). V shed 5 bases and J 0 bases; nucleotides not matched to a gene: 15. The V call is TRBV7-9, the J call TRBJ2-1, with 14 bases fitting TRBD2. The source material was peripheral blood, sampled in a trial of Ad26.COV2.S vaccine versus placebo. This clonotype originated in a person aged 18-65 years who received the Ad26.COV2.S COVID-19 vaccine or a placebo. In nucleotides, the CDR3 is TGTGCCAGCAGCATCTCTTTCCTCGGGACTAGCGGGAGTAGCTCCTACAATGAGCAGTTCTTC. Translating gives CASSISFLGTSGSSSYNEQFF.